The 11 T cell receptor beta chains below all came from one sample that was sequenced in a study of blood T cell repertoires in COVID-19. Method: immunoSEQ multiplex PCR; TCRdb's copy keeps in-frame clones and lacks some. The table shows 95,000 to 110,000 clones, with around nine tenths occurring only once. What was sequenced was peripheral blood. All receptors come from a man between 50 and 59 years old in a cohort sampled during active COVID-19.

The V and J genes are TRBV27 and TRBJ2-7; TRBD2 matches 8 bases. This CDR3 spans 17 amino acids. V was pared by 5 bases and J by 2 bases, with 14 bases of the junction left unmatched. Germline-derived CDR1 and CDR2 are MNHEY and SMNVEV (reference sequence). CDR3 protein: CASSLRISGVRPYEQYF. CDR3 sequence (DNA): TGTGCCAGCAGTCTAAGAATTAGCGGGGTTAGGCCCTACGAGCAGTACTTC.

The chain couples TRBV20-1 to TRBJ1-3, with D perhaps TRBD1 (6 bases). Germline CDR1 reads DFQATT; CDR2 reads SNEGSKA (reference sequence). V gave up 3 bases and J gave up 2 bases, with 17 bases separating them. The CDR3 loop spans 16 amino acids. CDR3 amino acids: CSASLTRGWAGNTIYF. CDR3 DNA sequence: TGCAGTGCTAGTCTGACCAGGGGTTGGGCTGGAAACACCATATATTTT.

The rearrangement uses TRBV19 and TRBJ1-1, with D perhaps matching TRBD1 (6 bases). V gave up 6 bases and J gave up 7 bases, with 15 bases separating them. Per the germline V gene, CDR1 is LNHDA and CDR2 is SQIVND (reference sequence). The length of the CDR3 is 13 residues. CDR3 in amino acids: CASRGGAGIEAFF. CDR3 nucleotide sequence: TGTGCCAGTAGGGGGGGGGCTGGTATTGAAGCTTTCTTT.

The gene calls are TRBV7-8 and TRBJ2-2, with TRBD2 identical over 7 bases. The CDR3 runs 17 residues. The germline gives CDR1 SGHVS, CDR2 FQNEAQ. The trim removed 2 bases at V and 4 bases at J, leaving 10 bases unmatched. The CDR3, as DNA: TGTGCCAGCAGCTTAAGACTAGCTGCTTGGGGCACCGGGGAGCTGTTTTTT. Its protein is CASSLRLAAWGTGELFF. The full variable domain, completed using reference TRBV7-8 and TRBJ2-2, is GAGVSQSPRYKVAKRGQDVALRCDPISGHVSLFWYQQALGQGPEFLTYFQNEAQLDKSGLPSDRFFAERPEGSVSTLKIQRTQQEDSAVYLCASSLRLAAWGTGELFFGEGSRLTVL.

This clone has just one count. This chain joins TRBV28 and TRBJ1-5; D not certain. CDR1 MDHEN and CDR2 SYDVKM come from the germline V gene. The CDR3 contains 13 residues. Deletions cut 4 bases from V and 6 bases from J, with 10 bases between. The CDR3 DNA is TGTGCCAGCAGTTCACGGAGTTCTCAGCCCCAGCATTTT. Its translation: CASSSRSSQPQHF.

The chain combines TRBV28 with TRBJ1-1; 9 nucleotides agree with TRBD1. The length of the CDR3 is 16 residues. Germline assignment: CDR1 MDHEN and CDR2 SYDVKM. Losses at the gene ends were 6 bases for V and 4 bases for J; bases not matched to a gene: 12. The CDR3 bases are TGTGCCAGCAGACCCTACAGGGGGCCCGGTTCCACTGAAGCTTTCTTT. Amino acid sequence: CASRPYRGPGSTEAFF. The full variable domain, its missing parts supplied by reference TRBV28 and TRBJ1-1, is DVKVTQSSRYLVKRTGEKVFLECVQDMDHENMFWYRQDPGLGLRLIYFSYDVKMKEKGDIPEGYSVSREKKERFSLILESASTNQTSMYLCASRPYRGPGSTEAFFGQGTRLTVV.

This chain joins TRBV28 and TRBJ1-2; D perhaps matches TRBD1 (5 bases). The CDR3 totals 14 residues. Germline V lookup: CDR1 MDHEN, CDR2 SYDVKM. Between the trimmed V and J ends, which lost 8 bases and 2 bases, there was a span of 15 bases. The CDR3 DNA reads TGTGCCAGCGGAAAACCGGGGGTAAACTATGGCTACACCTTC. Translation gives CASGKPGVNYGYTF.

This sequence joins TRBV27 and TRBJ2-2; possibly TRBD2 for D (7 bases). V was pared by 5 bases and J by 4 bases, with 17 bases between. The CDR3 has 16 amino acids. Germline V CDR1 and CDR2: MNHEY, SMNVEV (reference sequence). In DNA, the CDR3 is TGTGCCAGCAGTCCTAGGGGGGGCTTCGGCACCGGGGAGCTGTTTTTT. It specifies CASSPRGGFGTGELFF.

The chain recombines TRBV4-1 with TRBJ2-7; possibly TRBD1 for D (5 bases). The CDR3 covers 15 residues. The V and J ends lost 0 bases and 3 bases respectively, with 12 bases between them. Germline V gives CDR1 MGHRA, CDR2 YSYEKL. CDR3 residues: CASSQDYRGFYEQYF. In DNA form, the CDR3 reads TGCGCCAGCAGCCAAGACTATAGGGGTTTCTACGAGCAGTACTTC.

V is TRBV7-8 and J is TRBJ1-1; 8 nucleotides match TRBD1. The CDR3 contains 14 residues. The junction had 5 bases not matched to a gene; V was cut back by 1 base and J by 7 bases. Germline V gene sequence: CDR1 SGHVS, CDR2 FQNEAQ. CDR3 DNA sequence: TGTGCCAGCAGCTTAGGTCAGGGGGCAGGTGAAGCTTTCTTT. Its translation is CASSLGQGAGEAFF.

The chain joins TRBV6-6 to TRBJ2-7; 9 nucleotides match TRBD1. This CDR3 contains 14 residues. J lost 0 bases, V lost 7 bases, and 4 bases had no gene match. Germline CDR1 MNHNY, CDR2 SVGAGI (reference sequence). The CDR3 spells CASTGQGSSYEQYF. CDR3 DNA: TGTGCCAGCACCGGACAGGGGAGCTCCTACGAGCAGTACTTC.